This T cell receptor beta chain was observed in a study of read filtering for tumor transcriptome and immune sequencing. Study in general: Revised staging placed roughly 8 patients in R-ISS I, 15 to 20 in II, roughly 7 in III.

At the time of active disease, bone marrow was collected from every patient. From about 400 ng of RNA, a library with molecular barcoded alpha/delta and beta/gamma adaptors was made. TCRdb redid the calling of the reads with MiXCR, one entry per CDR3 protein. This sample has about 50,000 distinct CDR3 sequences, with less than 20% found just once. The study, taken as a whole, reports: IR-seq captured clonotypes deeper and more reliably than RNA-seq.

This clonotype has at least ten counts. Its antigen is unidentified. Germline V gene lookup returns CDR1 SQVTM and CDR2 ANQGSEA. The CDR3 extends over 12 amino acids. With 7 bases removed from V and 0 bases from J, the gap between germline ends came to 9 bases. Sequenced: a population of CD138-negative cells sorted from bone marrow. The source of this sequence is a donor aged 40 or older with multiple myeloma. The rearrangement links TRBV29-1 to TRBJ1-1; D is ambiguous. DNA of the CDR3: TGCAGCGCCCCGGCTGTGAACACTGAAGCTTTCTTT. Protein sequence: CSAPAVNTEAFF.